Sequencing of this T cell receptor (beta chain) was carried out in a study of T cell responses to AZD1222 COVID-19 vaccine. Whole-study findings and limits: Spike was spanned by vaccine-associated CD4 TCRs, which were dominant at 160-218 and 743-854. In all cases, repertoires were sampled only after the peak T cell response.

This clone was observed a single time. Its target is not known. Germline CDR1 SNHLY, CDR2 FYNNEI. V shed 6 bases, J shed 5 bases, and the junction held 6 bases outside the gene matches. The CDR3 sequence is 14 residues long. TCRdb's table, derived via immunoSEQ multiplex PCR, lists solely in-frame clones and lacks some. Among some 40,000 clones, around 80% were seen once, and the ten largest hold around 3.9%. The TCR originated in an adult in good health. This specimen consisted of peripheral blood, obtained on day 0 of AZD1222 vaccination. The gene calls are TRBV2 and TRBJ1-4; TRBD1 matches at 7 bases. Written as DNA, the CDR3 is TGTGCCAGCAGCCCGGGACAGACGAATGAAAAACTGTTTTTT. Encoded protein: CASSPGQTNEKLFF.